The 6 T cell receptor beta chains below were found in one sample sequenced in a study of technical replicates of blood from a handful of donors. Profiling relied on immunoSEQ multiplex PCR, and the TCRdb table lists in-frame clones only, not all of them. The sample holds approximately 87,000 clones, around 95% seen once. The sample was T cells isolated from PBMCs. These receptor sequences come from a human donor in good health.

CDR3 region: CASMVAGAYEQYF. As DNA, the CDR3 is TGTGCCAGCATGGTAGCGGGGGCCTACGAGCAGTACTTC. V and J are TRBV28 and TRBJ2-7, with 9 bases aligning to TRBD2. Germline CDR1 and CDR2: MDHEN and SYDVKM. The CDR3 contains 13 residues. Losses at the gene ends were 7 bases for V and 2 bases for J; bases not matched to a gene: 3.

The sample holds one count of this clone. The chain combines TRBV7-2 with TRBJ2-1, with 9 bases lining up with TRBD1. The CDR3 extends over 14 amino acids. Per germline, CDR1 SGHTA and CDR2 FQGNSA. The trim removed 4 bases at V and 10 bases at J, leaving 8 bases unmatched. Here the CDR3 reads CASSWTGEGMEQFF. The DNA for the CDR3 is TGTGCCAGCAGCTGGACAGGGGAGGGGATGGAGCAGTTCTTC.

The chain carries TRBV2 and TRBJ2-1, with D tentatively TRBD2 (7 bases). The CDR3 spans 13 residues. Germline lookup yields CDR1 SNHLY and CDR2 FYNNEI. V was shortened by 8 bases and J by 8 bases, with 16 bases between the two germline ends. The CDR3 nucleotides are TGTGCCAGCCAAAAGGGGGGGCATCATGAGCAGTTCTTC. It codes for CASQKGGHHEQFF.

The chain couples TRBV9 to TRBJ2-1; TRBD2 agrees at 14 bases. Germline CDR1 and CDR2: SGDLS and YYNGEE. V dropped 0 bases and J dropped 0; count of bases not matched to a gene: 2. The CDR3 extends over 18 amino acids. The DNA of the CDR3 is TGTGCCAGCAGCGTAGGACTAGCGGGAGGGAGCTCCTACAATGAGCAGTTCTTC. Protein: CASSVGLAGGSSYNEQFF.

The chain recombines TRBV9 with TRBJ2-2; weak D call: TRBD1 (6 bases). Germline loops: CDR1 SGDLS, CDR2 YYNGEE. Trimming took 0 bases from V and 4 from J, leaving 19 bases between them. The CDR3 runs 18 residues. Here the CDR3 reads CASSVVDSLKSATGELFF. CDR3 bases: TGTGCCAGCAGCGTAGTGGACAGTCTGAAATCGGCCACCGGGGAGCTGTTTTTT.

The chain is built from TRBV2 and TRBJ2-3; 11 positions match TRBD2. With 5 bases clipped from V and 1 base from J, the junction kept 2 bases outside the gene matches. This CDR3 comprises 15 residues. Germline V gene sequence: CDR1 SNHLY, CDR2 FYNNEI. CDR3 loop: CASSKLAGGTDTQYF. CDR3 DNA sequence: TGTGCCAGCAGTAAACTAGCGGGAGGCACAGATACGCAGTATTTT.